Below, 31 T cell receptor beta chains from the same sample are listed, as sequenced in a study of cytomegalovirus exposure and HLA in healthy donors (dated by TCRdb to about 2017). The method was the immunoSEQ multiplex PCR assay. The multiplex PCR relied on a mix of 60 forward primers for TCR Vbeta segments and 13 reverse primers for TCR Jbeta segments. In TCRdb, the immuneACCESS table is reduced to in-frame sequences with V and J assigned. These tables do not hold every clone; where another copy was compared, an unresolved V gene accounts for under half, and the others remain unexplained. The sample yields under 150,000 clones; 85% to 90% were counted once. Of the sample, about 6.7% falls within the top ten clones. Material: PBMCs. The receptors here all came from a young woman in good health and CMV-seropositive.

This chain connects TRBV7-9 to TRBJ2-7; the D is unclear. V lost 5 bases to trimming and J lost 6 bases, with 11 bases between them. This CDR3 has 12 amino acids. Germline CDR1 reads SEHNR; CDR2 reads FQNEAQ (reference sequence). The DNA for the CDR3 is TGTGCCAGCAGCCCCGGGTCCATCGAGCAGTACTTC. Translated: CASSPGSIEQYF.

The chain has TRBV19 and TRBJ1-1; D not resolved. The CDR3 covers 14 residues. V lost 1 base, J lost 3 bases, and 9 bases lay in between. Germline-derived CDR1 and CDR2 are LNHDA and SQIVND (reference sequence). In nucleotides, the CDR3 is TGTGCCAGTAGTATAGGGCAGATCTACACTGAAGCTTTCTTT. Protein product: CASSIGQIYTEAFF.

The gene calls are TRBV2 and TRBJ1-5; 8 nucleotides line up with TRBD1. Germline CDR1 is SNHLY and CDR2 is FYNNEI. V lost 4 bases, J lost 7 bases, and 9 bases stayed unmatched. CDR3 length: 15 residues. For the CDR3, the DNA is TGTGCCAGCAGTGCGGAGGGACAGGTTGGACAGCCCCAGCATTTT. Its translation: CASSAEGQVGQPQHF. Full variable domain (rest looked up from reference TRBV2 and TRBJ1-5): EPEVTQTPSHQVTQMGQEVILRCVPISNHLYFYWYRQILGQKVEFLVSFYNNEISEKSEIFDDQFSVERPDGSNFTLKIRSTKLEDSAMYFCASSAEGQVGQPQHFGDGTRLSIL.

The V and J genes are TRBV5-6 and TRBJ1-1, with D unclear. Trimming removed 0 bases from V and 7 bases from J, with 10 bases in between. The germline V gene encodes CDR1 SGHDT and CDR2 YYEEEE. The CDR3 runs 13 residues. The CDR3: CASSLADGSEAFF. The CDR3, as DNA: TGTGCCAGCAGCTTGGCCGATGGGAGTGAAGCTTTCTTT.

The chain's CDR3 is CASSSPGQGAGEQFF. The CDR3 DNA reads TGTGCCAGCAGTTCACCGGGACAGGGGGCCGGTGAGCAGTTCTTC. This chain connects TRBV28 to TRBJ2-1, with 12 nucleotides matching TRBD1. Trimming at V came to 4 bases and at J to 9 bases, leaving 7 bases not matched to a gene. Germline CDR1 and CDR2: MDHEN and SYDVKM. This CDR3 is built from 15 residues.

This chain links TRBV5-1 with TRBJ1-6; a weak D match, TRBD1 (5 bases). Germline CDR1 is SGHRS and CDR2 is YFSETQ. The CDR3 covers 15 residues. The germline V and J ends were trimmed by 2 bases and 7 bases, with 13 bases remaining between them. The CDR3 nucleotides are TGCGCCAGCAGCTTATATGGGGCAGTGAATTCACCCCTCCACTTT. Amino acid sequence: CASSLYGAVNSPLHF. Full variable domain (outside the CDR3, taken from reference TRBV5-1 and TRBJ1-6): KAGVTQTPRYLIKTRGQQVTLSCSPISGHRSVSWYQQTPGQGLQFLFEYFSETQRNKGNFPGRFSGRQFSNSRSEMNVSTLELGDSALYLCASSLYGAVNSPLHFGNGTRLTVT.

This chain uses TRBV10-3 with TRBJ1-1; TRBD1 matches at 9 bases. Germline lookup yields CDR1 ENHRY and CDR2 SYGVKD. Trimming cost V 0 bases and J 2 bases; bases outside gene matches: 4. The CDR3 is 16 residues long. CDR3 DNA: TGTGCCATCAGTGAGTCGTGGACAGGGGAAAACACTGAAGCTTTCTTT. Its protein is CAISESWTGENTEAFF.

Turning to this clone: An end of the junction differs from the germline gene, which may be a read error. The rearrangement uses TRBV7-9 and TRBJ2-3; D is unresolved. Germline CDR1 reads SEHNR; CDR2 reads FQNEAQ (reference sequence). The CDR3 contains 16 residues. The CDR3 coding sequence is TGTTCCAGCAGCTTCCGACTGTCGTCTAGCACAGATACGCAGTATTTT. Protein: CSSSFRLSSSTDTQYF.

This chain joins TRBV28 and TRBJ1-1; 11 bases are a match to TRBD1. The V and J ends lost 6 bases and 7 bases, in that order; junction bases with no gene match: 10. Germline V lookup: CDR1 MDHEN, CDR2 SYDVKM. CDR3 size: 15 residues. The CDR3 sequence is CASRLPGQGVFEAFF. The CDR3 region has the DNA TGTGCCAGCAGGTTGCCGGGACAGGGGGTTTTTGAAGCTTTCTTT.

The gene calls are TRBV28 and TRBJ2-5, with a possible D match to TRBD2 (6 bases). The CDR3 covers 16 residues. Trimming took off 5 bases at V and 1 base at J, with 17 bases between the two ends. Germline CDR1 is MDHEN and CDR2 is SYDVKM. The CDR3 coding sequence is TGTGCCAGCAGTGGGGGGAACAGAATACCCCAAGAGACCCAGTACTTC. Translation gives CASSGGNRIPQETQYF.

The rearrangement links TRBV5-1 to TRBJ1-4; 7 bases are a match to TRBD1. This CDR3 region has 13 residues. Germline-derived CDR1 and CDR2 are SGHRS and YFSETQ. V lost 4 bases, J lost 11 bases, and 8 bases stayed unmatched. CDR3 coding DNA: TGCGCCAGCAGCCAGGGGGGAGATCGTAAACTGTTTTTT. Its protein is CASSQGGDRKLFF.

The chain employs TRBV30 and TRBJ1-1; D perhaps matches TRBD1 (5 bases). The CDR3 covers 13 residues. V was trimmed by 3 bases and J by 2 bases, leaving 10 bases between them. CDR1 is GTSNPN and CDR2 is SVGIG in the germline V gene (reference sequence). The CDR3 sequence: CAWRDTTNTEAFF. The CDR3, as DNA: TGTGCCTGGAGGGACACTACTAACACTGAAGCTTTCTTT.

The chain links TRBV30 to TRBJ1-1, with 7 bases matching TRBD1. Trimming cost V 6 bases and J 1 base; bases outside gene matches: 2. Germline CDR1 and CDR2: GTSNPN and SVGIG (reference sequence). The CDR3 covers 12 residues. The CDR3 DNA follows: TGTGCCTGTGACAGGGAGAACACTGAAGCTTTCTTT. Translating it yields CACDRENTEAFF.

The chain recombines TRBV29-1 with TRBJ1-2, with a weak D call TRBD1 (5 bases). This CDR3 is built from 15 residues. Germline V gene lookup returns CDR1 SQVTM and CDR2 ANQGSEA. V shed 1 base and J shed 7 bases, with 19 bases lying between them. This chain's CDR3 is CSVEGGAKGRGGYTF. CDR3 coding DNA: TGCAGCGTTGAAGGAGGGGCGAAAGGGAGGGGTGGCTACACCTTC.

This chain joins TRBV29-1 and TRBJ2-1; 7 positions agree with TRBD1. J was trimmed by 0 bases and V by 6 bases; bases with no gene match: 5. The germline V gene encodes CDR1 SQVTM and CDR2 ANQGSEA. This CDR3 region has 14 residues. The CDR3 is CSVLGGGSYNEQFF. CDR3 nucleotides: TGCAGCGTCCTAGGGGGCGGCTCCTACAATGAGCAGTTCTTC.

The chain links TRBV19 to TRBJ2-2, with a possible D match to TRBD2 (6 bases). With 4 bases removed from V and 5 bases from J, the gap between germline ends came to 8 bases. The CDR3 runs 13 residues. CDR1 is LNHDA and CDR2 is SQIVND in the germline V gene (reference sequence). The CDR3 region is CASSNLATGELFF. The CDR3 DNA reads as TGTGCCAGTAGTAACCTAGCGACCGGGGAGCTGTTTTTT.

J is TRBJ2-5 and V is TRBV5-8, with D unresolved. The CDR3 loop spans 12 amino acids. Between the trimmed V and J ends, which lost 0 bases and 7 bases, there was a span of 7 bases. Germline V gene data show CDR1 as SGHTS and CDR2 as YDEGEE. The CDR3 DNA reads TGTGCCAGCAGCTTGGGAACGGGGACCCAGTACTTC. This gives the protein CASSLGTGTQYF.

The chain joins TRBV19 to TRBJ1-2, with 8 bases aligning to TRBD1. Germline CDR1 is LNHDA and CDR2 is SQIVND (reference sequence). The CDR3 spans 13 residues. Trimming cost V 6 bases and J 4 bases; bases outside gene matches: 4. The CDR3 protein is CASRDRALYGYTF. In DNA form, the CDR3 reads TGTGCCAGTAGGGACAGGGCCCTCTATGGCTACACCTTC.

CDR3 sequence reads: CSVEAYGQESYEQYF. The DNA for the CDR3 is TGCAGCGTTGAAGCTTACGGACAGGAGAGCTACGAGCAGTACTTC. The chain has TRBV29-1 and TRBJ2-7, with TRBD1 matching 7 bases. Germline V lookup: CDR1 SQVTM, CDR2 ANQGSEA. V trimming: 1 base; J trimming: 3 bases; junction bases outside the gene matches: 9. The CDR3 sequence is 15 residues long.

The DNA of the CDR3 is TGTGCCAGCTCGTCGACCGGGTCCCTAATGAACACTGAAGCTTTCTTT. It translates to CASSSTGSLMNTEAFF. V gene TRBV18 combines with J gene TRBJ1-1; D is unclear. Trimming left V 6 bases short and J 0 bases short, with 17 bases between. The germline gives CDR1 KGHSH, CDR2 LQKENI. There are 16 residues in the CDR3.

This sequence joins TRBV18 and TRBJ2-2; 10 bases line up with TRBD1. Germline CDR1 KGHSH, CDR2 LQKENI. The V segment lost 0 bases and the J segment 3 bases; nucleotides outside the gene matches: 4. The CDR3 is made up of 17 amino acids. CDR3 nucleotides: TGTGCCAGCTCACCACCGGGACAGGGGAGTTACACCGGGGAGCTGTTTTTT. Its protein is CASSPPGQGSYTGELFF.

The chain has TRBV29-1 and TRBJ2-7; 8 bases fit TRBD1. The germline V gene has CDR1 SQVTM and CDR2 ANQGSEA. This CDR3 comprises 13 residues. Trimming cost V 4 bases and J 6 bases; bases outside gene matches: 8. The chain's CDR3 is CSVVQGASREQYF. The CDR3 DNA follows: TGCAGCGTTGTTCAGGGGGCATCTCGCGAGCAGTACTTC.

This CDR3 is CASSSPGQPYEQYF. The CDR3 nucleotides are TGTGCCAGCAGTTCTCCGGGACAGCCCTACGAGCAGTACTTC. The chain recombines TRBV21-1 with TRBJ2-7; TRBD1, as called in the table, went unchecked against the DNA. TRBV21-1 is marked as a pseudogene. The CDR3 loop spans 14 amino acids.

The CDR3 reads CASSFASVDFFSYEQYF. DNA for the CDR3: TGTGCCAGCAGCTTCGCATCGGTTGACTTTTTTTCCTACGAGCAGTACTTC. The rearrangement joins TRBV11-2 to TRBJ2-7; the D is unclear. The CDR3 sequence is 17 residues long. V gave up 3 bases and J gave up 1 base, with 19 bases separating them. CDR1 and CDR2 (germline): SGHAT, FQNNGV.

This chain connects TRBV11-2 to TRBJ2-1; no clear D. The CDR3 runs to 11 residues. V shed 3 bases and J shed 8 bases, with 5 bases lying between them. Per the germline V gene, CDR1 is SGHAT and CDR2 is FQNNGV. The CDR3 DNA is TGTGCCAGCAGCTTCTCCGATGAGCAGTTCTTC. Protein: CASSFSDEQFF.

This clone was detected only a few times. The V and J genes are TRBV9 and TRBJ1-2; D is ambiguous. Trimming took 2 bases from V and 5 from J, leaving 7 bases between them. Germline V gene lookup returns CDR1 SGDLS and CDR2 YYNGEE. The length of the CDR3 is 12 residues. CDR3 sequence: CASSVGDYGYTF. DNA for the CDR3: TGTGCCAGCAGCGTCGGGGATTATGGCTACACCTTC.

The chain links TRBV12-5 to TRBJ2-1, with TRBD2 identical over 11 bases. From germline, CDR1 is LGHNT and CDR2 FRNRAP. The CDR3 runs to 20 residues. Trimming took 0 bases from V and 0 from J; bases not matched to a gene: 10. In nucleotides, the CDR3 is TGTGCTAGTGGTTTGGTACTGGTTAGCGGGAGGGAAAGCTCCTACAATGAGCAGTTCTTC. Amino acid sequence: CASGLVLVSGRESSYNEQFF.

The gene calls are TRBV11-2 and TRBJ1-2; D not certain. CDR1 is SGHAT, CDR2 FQNNGV, per germline. V lost 3 bases and J 0 bases, leaving 14 bases between the germline ends. The CDR3 loop spans 16 amino acids. The CDR3 DNA reads TGTGCCAGCAGCTTTGGCTCGGGGAGCTCTAACTATGGCTACACCTTC. Translation gives CASSFGSGSSNYGYTF.

This clone has just a few counts. The chain recombines TRBV6-1 with TRBJ2-7, with 11 nucleotides matching TRBD1. Germline V gives CDR1 MNHNS, CDR2 SASEGT. The V gene end was trimmed by 0 bases and the J gene end by 3 bases; junction bases not matched to a gene: 1. This CDR3 comprises 15 residues. The CDR3, as DNA: TGTGCCAGCAGTGAAGCCGGGACAGGGGGCTACGAGCAGTACTTC. Its translation: CASSEAGTGGYEQYF.

This clone was counted a single time. This chain uses TRBV6-5 with TRBJ1-2; the match to TRBD1 covers 8 bases. V lost 7 bases and J lost 3; bases outside the gene matches: 10. Per the germline V gene, CDR1 is MNHEY and CDR2 is SVGAGI. There are 15 residues in the CDR3. CDR3 sequence reads: CASTSYSDRDYGYTF. CDR3 bases: TGTGCCAGCACCTCTTACTCGGACAGGGACTATGGCTACACCTTC.

The chain has TRBV28 and TRBJ2-7; no clear D. The germline V gene encodes CDR1 MDHEN and CDR2 SYDVKM. This CDR3 is 13 amino acids long. Trimming stripped 3 bases from V and 3 bases from J, with 9 bases between. DNA of the CDR3: TGTGCCAGCAGTTTGCACGGGTTCTACGAGCAGTACTTC. Translating it yields CASSLHGFYEQYF.